A single sample gave rise to the 23 T cell receptor beta chains below, sequenced in a study of spatial heterogeneity in lung cancer (dated by TCRdb to the late 2010s). The library was prepared using 5' RACE. The run used a NextSeq 500. The public reads were quality trimmed at Q25 with fastp and then assembled into clones with MiXCR by TCRdb, keeping productive beta chains. Every CDR3 protein is listed once, alongside the most common genes and DNA of its rows. This sample gives about 27,000 distinct CDR3 sequences in total; more than 4.5% of them show up just once. The ten largest clones add up to about 24% of the sample. The time point label here, explained by the study, means: blood at routine non-recurrence follow-up after resection. The sample here was PBMCs, taken at follow-up. The receptors shown here come from a female donor with early-stage non-small cell lung cancer.

This clonotype has a count of ten or more. The chain is built from TRBV19 and TRBJ1-2; unclear D gene. V lost 7 bases and J lost 5, with 14 bases in between. There are 13 residues in the CDR3. Looked up from germline, CDR1 is LNHDA and CDR2 is SQIVND (reference sequence). DNA for the CDR3: TGTGCCAGTATTGGGTCCGGACGGTATGGCTACACCTTC. This codes for CASIGSGRYGYTF.

This clonotype has a count of ten or more. This rearrangement joins TRBV7-8 to TRBJ2-7, with 11 nucleotides matching TRBD2. V dropped 1 base and J dropped 3; count of bases not matched to a gene: 2. The CDR3 totals 15 residues. Germline-derived CDR1 and CDR2 are SGHVS and FQNEAQ. For the CDR3, the DNA is TGTGCCAGCAGCTTAGGGCTAGCGGGGGGCTACGAGCAGTACTTC. It yields the protein CASSLGLAGGYEQYF.

Points on this clonotype: Since a much larger clone is just one base distant, this may be a read error. The chain couples TRBV30 to TRBJ1-3; D gene uncertain. Trimming left V 0 bases short and J 9 bases short, with 12 bases between. The CDR3 is 13 residues long. Looked up from germline, CDR1 is GTSNPN and CDR2 is SVGIG (reference sequence). This chain's CDR3 is CAWSVWPISTIYF. The CDR3 DNA is TGTGCCTGGAGTGTATGGCCAATTTCCACCATATATTTT.

With respect to this clonotype: A much larger clone lies one base from this, so it may be a read error. This chain joins TRBV5-1 and TRBJ2-1; 7 bases align to TRBD2. The V gene's germline CDR1 is SGHRS and CDR2 YFSETQ. The CDR3 length is 17 residues. The CDR3 sequence is CASGLVTAGVGFNEQFF. CDR3 DNA sequence: TGCGCCAGCGGCTTGGTAACGGCGGGAGTAGGATTCAATGAGCAGTTCTTC.

The genes are TRBV6-6 and TRBJ1-2, with 8 nucleotides matching TRBD1. This CDR3 spans 14 amino acids. The V gene end was trimmed by 7 bases and the J gene end by 6 bases; junction bases not matched to a gene: 10. Germline values: CDR1 MNHNY, CDR2 SVGAGI (reference sequence). In DNA form, the CDR3 reads TGTGCCAGCACCCTGGACAGGGCATTTGATGGCTACACCTTC. This gives the protein CASTLDRAFDGYTF.

This clonotype showed up many times. The chain uses TRBV28 and TRBJ2-2; 10 bases fit TRBD2. CDR1 MDHEN and CDR2 SYDVKM come from the germline V gene. The ends lost 7 bases at V and 4 bases at J; junction bases unmatched: 3. The CDR3 is made up of 14 amino acids. CDR3 DNA sequence: TGTGCCAGCACTTCTAGCGGGGGCACCGGGGAGCTGTTTTTT. Its translation: CASTSSGGTGELFF.

This clonotype was recorded at least ten times. V is TRBV29-1 and J is TRBJ2-3; D is unresolved. Germline lookup yields CDR1 SQVTM and CDR2 ANQGSEA. Trimming took 3 bases from V and 1 from J, leaving 5 bases between them. The CDR3 runs to 12 residues. CDR3 sequence: CSVEAGTDTQYF. The CDR3, as DNA: TGCAGCGTTGAGGCGGGCACAGATACGCAGTATTTT.

This clonotype showed up many times. The V gene is TRBV29-1, the J gene TRBJ2-7; no clear D. The CDR3 totals 11 residues. The germline gives CDR1 SQVTM, CDR2 ANQGSEA. V was shortened by 2 bases and J by 6 bases, with 8 bases between the two germline ends. The CDR3 region has the DNA TGCAGCGTTGAATCCCAAGTCGAGCAGTACTTC. Translated, it gives CSVESQVEQYF.

This clonotype occurred many times. The V gene is TRBV12-3 or TRBV12-4, the J gene TRBJ2-1, with 9 bases identical to TRBD2. There are 18 residues in the CDR3. V dropped 0 bases and J dropped 1; count of bases not matched to a gene: 7. For the CDR3, the DNA is TGTGCCAGCAGTTTAGCGCTTTTAGCGGGGGATTCCTACAATGAGCAGTTCTTC. Its translation is CASSLALLAGDSYNEQFF.

This chain connects TRBV7-6 to TRBJ2-7; 8 bases fit TRBD2. Looked up from germline, CDR1 is SGHVS and CDR2 is FNYEAQ. The V and J ends lost 5 bases and 3 bases, in that order; junction bases with no gene match: 6. This CDR3 has 14 residues. CDR3 sequence (DNA): TGTGCCAGCAGCGCCAGCGGGAGCGTCTACGAGCAGTACTTC. This sequence encodes CASSASGSVYEQYF.

This clonotype was seen repeatedly, ten times or more. The chain couples TRBV5-6 to TRBJ2-4; D is possibly TRBD1 (5 bases). Germline V gives CDR1 SGHDT, CDR2 YYEEEE. The length of the CDR3 is 11 residues. The germline V and J ends were trimmed by 4 bases and 8 bases, with 7 bases remaining between them. CDR3 in DNA: TGTGCCAGCAGCCTAGGGGACATTCAGTACTTC. This encodes CASSLGDIQYF.

This clonotype appeared a single time. The chain employs TRBV6-1 and TRBJ2-3; the D gene could be TRBD1 or TRBD2 (5 bases each). Per the germline V gene, CDR1 is MNHNS and CDR2 is SASEGT. V lost 3 bases and J lost 2, with 12 bases in between. The CDR3 sequence is 15 residues long. CDR3 amino acids: CASSDWDRLTDTQYF. The CDR3 region has the DNA TGTGCCAGCAGTGACTGGGACCGCCTCACAGATACGCAGTATTTT.

This clonotype was seen at least ten times. The V and J genes are TRBV20-1 and TRBJ2-1; TRBD2 matches at 10 bases. CDR1 DFQATT and CDR2 SNEGSKA come from the germline V gene (reference sequence). There are 13 residues in the CDR3. J lost 7 bases, V lost 3 bases, and 3 bases had no gene match. The CDR3 loop is CSARPSGRNEQFF. CDR3 coding DNA: TGCAGTGCTAGGCCTAGCGGGAGAAATGAGCAGTTCTTC.

This clonotype occurred many times. CDR3 protein: CATKGGSRLSSYNEQFF. The DNA for the CDR3 is TGTGCCACAAAAGGGGGAAGTCGCCTAAGCTCCTACAATGAGCAGTTCTTC. V is TRBV6-2 or TRBV6-3 and J is TRBJ2-1; tentative D call: TRBD1 (6 bases). Per the germline V gene, CDR1 is MNHEY and CDR2 is SVGEGT. This CDR3 is 17 amino acids long. V gave up 10 bases and J gave up 0 bases, with 22 bases separating them.

This clonotype has ten or more counts. The chain is built from TRBV24-1 and TRBJ2-3; 7 bases agree with TRBD2. J was trimmed by 0 bases and V by 5 bases; bases with no gene match: 7. The CDR3 has 16 amino acids. Germline V gene lookup returns CDR1 KGHDR and CDR2 SFDVKD. CDR3 nucleotide sequence: TGTGCCACCAGTGTACAGCGGGGACCTAGCACAGATACGCAGTATTTT. Its translation is CATSVQRGPSTDTQYF.

This clonotype was recorded many times. The chain carries TRBV18 and TRBJ2-1; weak D call: TRBD2 (5 bases). CDR3 length: 15 amino acids. V was pared by 6 bases and J by 5 bases, with 17 bases between. From germline, CDR1 is KGHSH and CDR2 LQKENI. In DNA, the CDR3 is TGTGCCAGCTCCCCGAGAAGCGGAAGTAACAATGAGCAGTTCTTC. As protein: CASSPRSGSNNEQFF.

In this sample, this clonotype turned up many times. The genes are TRBV18 and TRBJ2-7; D not certain. The CDR3 runs 13 residues. Between the trimmed V and J ends, which lost 3 bases and 6 bases, there was a span of 12 bases. Per the germline V gene, CDR1 is KGHSH and CDR2 is LQKENI. The CDR3 here is CASSPVRISEQYF. As DNA, the CDR3 is TGTGCCAGCTCACCTGTTAGGATCTCCGAGCAGTACTTC. The full variable domain, with the rest looked up from reference TRBV18 and TRBJ2-7, is NAGVMQNPRHLVRRRGQEARLRCSPMKGHSHVYWYRQLPEEGLKFMVYLQKENIIDESGMPKERFSAEFPKEGPSILRIQQVVRGDSAAYFCASSPVRISEQYFGPGTRLTVT.

This clonotype appeared many times. The J gene is TRBJ2-3, the V gene TRBV6-8; D not certain. Germline V CDR1 and CDR2: MNHGY, SAAAGT. Between the trimmed V and J ends, which lost 8 bases and 2 bases, there was a span of 17 bases. The CDR3 is 15 residues long. The CDR3 bases are TGTGCCAGCCCATGCTATGGGTTGGTCACAGATACGCAGTATTTT. It encodes CASPCYGLVTDTQYF.

This clonotype has ten or more counts. The gene calls are TRBV20-1 and TRBJ1-1, with 7 bases lining up with TRBD1. Germline V gene sequence: CDR1 DFQATT, CDR2 SNEGSKA (reference sequence). The CDR3 consists of 13 residues. Trimming at V came to 6 bases and at J to 7 bases, leaving 11 bases not matched to a gene. CDR3 sequence reads: CSADRGGNSEAFF. The CDR3 bases are TGCAGTGCCGATCGAGGGGGCAATAGTGAAGCTTTCTTT.

In its sample, this clonotype was seen many times. This chain joins TRBV10-3 and TRBJ1-6; no reliable D call. The CDR3 is 14 amino acids. Per germline, CDR1 ENHRY and CDR2 SYGVKD. V was trimmed by 3 bases and J by 4 bases, leaving 7 bases between them. The CDR3 spells CAISEEQYNSPLHF. The CDR3 nucleotides are TGTGCCATCAGTGAAGAACAGTATAATTCACCCCTCCACTTT.

This clonotype showed up many times. This chain joins TRBV6-1 and TRBJ2-3; D possibly uses TRBD1 or TRBD2 (5 bases each). Trimming took off 4 bases at V and 13 bases at J, with 18 bases between the two ends. This CDR3 contains 13 residues. CDR1 MNHNS and CDR2 SASEGT come from the germline V gene. CDR3 in amino acids: CASSGFRDGPKYF. In DNA form, the CDR3 reads TGTGCCAGCAGTGGATTCCGGGACGGCCCGAAGTATTTT.

In its sample, this clonotype was seen many times. The chain is built from TRBV29-1 and TRBJ1-2; possible D gene TRBD1, 6 bases. Germline V CDR1 and CDR2: SQVTM, ANQGSEA. There are 12 residues in the CDR3. Trimming left V 5 bases short and J 4 bases short, with 11 bases between. The CDR3 is CSVRQATYGYTF. The CDR3, as DNA: TGCAGCGTTAGACAGGCGACCTATGGCTACACCTTC.

This clonotype appeared many times. This chain connects TRBV7-9 to TRBJ2-1; tentatively, D is TRBD2 (6 bases). Trimming took off 6 bases at V and 4 bases at J, with 19 bases between the two ends. Germline CDR1 SEHNR, CDR2 FQNEAQ (reference sequence). The CDR3 has 16 amino acids. The CDR3 reads CASRGIADRLYNEQFF. The CDR3 region has the DNA TGTGCCAGCAGGGGTATAGCGGATCGACTTTACAATGAGCAGTTCTTC. The full variable domain, completed using reference TRBV7-9 and TRBJ2-1, is DTGVSQNPRHKITKRGQNVTFRCDPISEHNRLYWYRQTLGQGPEFLTYFQNEAQLEKSRLLSDRFSAERPKGSFSTLEIQRTEQGDSAMYLCASRGIADRLYNEQFFGPGTRLTVL.